The 12 T cell receptor beta chains below all came from one sample that was sequenced in a study of T cell changes during pregnancy in multiple sclerosis. Profiled with immunoSEQ multiplex PCR; TCRdb holds only in-frame clones, not every one. Among 100,000 or so clones listed, 90% to 95% were seen once. Source: peripheral blood, taken after pregnancy. The source of these receptors is a female donor in good health, enrolled as a control in a pregnancy study.

The chain uses TRBV27 and TRBJ2-7, with 8 bases identical to TRBD2. Germline V CDR1 and CDR2: MNHEY, SMNVEV (reference sequence). The CDR3 is 17 residues long. V lost 2 bases, J lost 4 bases, and 13 bases stayed unmatched. The CDR3 DNA follows: TGTGCCAGCAGTTTAGTCCCGGGAGGGCAGGGTGTGTACGAGCAGTACTTC. This translates into CASSLVPGGQGVYEQYF.

This clone has a single count. This chain connects TRBV6-5 to TRBJ2-3; 11 nucleotides agree with TRBD2. CDR1 and CDR2 (germline): MNHEY, SVGAGI. The CDR3 is 15 amino acids. The junction had 7 bases not matched to a gene; V was cut back by 5 bases and J by 6 bases. The CDR3 DNA sequence: TGTGCCAGCAGTCCAAGACTAGCGGGATCCGATACGCAGTATTTT. This gives the protein CASSPRLAGSDTQYF.

The chain recombines TRBV7-9 with TRBJ2-3, with D perhaps TRBD2 (5 bases). V was pared by 2 bases and J by 3 bases, with 9 bases between. This CDR3 region has 14 residues. Per the germline V gene, CDR1 is SEHNR and CDR2 is FQNEAQ (reference sequence). CDR3 bases: TGTGCCAGCAGCTTAACGAGGGATACAGATACGCAGTATTTT. Its translation: CASSLTRDTDTQYF.

The rearrangement uses TRBV5-1 and TRBJ2-2, with D perhaps TRBD1 (5 bases). CDR3 length equals 17 residues. CDR1 is SGHRS, CDR2 YFSETQ, per germline. V was cut by 0 bases and J by 5 bases, with 17 bases left in between. CDR3 amino acids: CASSLVGARSNTGELFF. CDR3 nucleotides: TGCGCCAGCAGCTTGGTAGGGGCGCGCAGTAATACCGGGGAGCTGTTTTTT. Together with reference TRBV5-1 and TRBJ2-2, the CDR3 gives the full variable domain: KAGVTQTPRYLIKTRGQQVTLSCSPISGHRSVSWYQQTPGQGLQFLFEYFSETQRNKGNFPGRFSGRQFSNSRSEMNVSTLELGDSALYLCASSLVGARSNTGELFFGEGSRLTVL.

Concerning this clone: Distinct nucleotide sequences in the sample also encode this CDR3. This sequence joins TRBV9 and TRBJ2-7; TRBD1 agrees at 11 bases. Germline CDR1 and CDR2: SGDLS and YYNGEE. V lost 4 bases to trimming and J lost 3 bases; unmatched junction nucleotides: 15. The CDR3 is made up of 18 amino acids. The CDR3 DNA sequence: TGTGCCAGCAGCCGCAGAGAAGGACAGGGGGCTTTTTACTACGAGCAGTACTTC. This sequence encodes CASSRREGQGAFYYEQYF.

The V gene is TRBV5-6, the J gene TRBJ1-2, with D perhaps matching TRBD1 (5 bases). The CDR3 extends over 13 amino acids. V was shortened by 6 bases and J by 8 bases, with 17 bases between the two germline ends. Germline CDR1 SGHDT, CDR2 YYEEEE. The CDR3 DNA reads as TGTGCCAGCACCTCTGGAGGGGTGGAGGGCTACACCTTC. Its protein is CASTSGGVEGYTF.

The gene calls are TRBV5-1 and TRBJ2-1; a possible D gene is TRBD2 (5 bases). Looked up from germline, CDR1 is SGHRS and CDR2 is YFSETQ. The CDR3 covers 13 residues. With 4 bases removed from V and 9 bases from J, the gap between germline ends came to 14 bases. The CDR3 region is CASSVITRGEQFF. The DNA for the CDR3 is TGCGCCAGCAGCGTGATTACCCGGGGTGAGCAGTTCTTC.

The rearrangement uses TRBV5-4 and TRBJ2-7; weak D call: TRBD1 (6 bases). Germline V lookup: CDR1 SGHNT, CDR2 YYREEE (reference sequence). This CDR3 has 13 amino acids. The germline V and J ends were trimmed by 3 bases and 7 bases, with 14 bases remaining between them. CDR3 coding DNA: TGTGCCAGCAGCTCCTACAGGGCCCTGGAGCAGTACTTC. Its translation: CASSSYRALEQYF.

This clone came up once. The genes are TRBV29-1 and TRBJ2-7; 12 bases agree with TRBD2. The CDR3 consists of 15 residues. Germline values: CDR1 SQVTM, CDR2 ANQGSEA. V shed 6 bases, J shed 0 bases, and the junction held 6 bases outside the gene matches. The CDR3 DNA reads as TGCAGCGTGCAACAACTAGCGGGAGGCTCCTACGAGCAGTACTTC. It codes for CSVQQLAGGSYEQYF.

This chain uses TRBV6-5 with TRBJ1-5, with TRBD1 matching 7 bases. The trim removed 6 bases at V and 6 bases at J, leaving 5 bases unmatched. The CDR3 spans 13 residues. Per germline, CDR1 MNHEY and CDR2 SVGAGI. CDR3 DNA: TGTGCCAGCAGAAAAGACAGGGCTCAGCCCCAGCATTTT. Residues: CASRKDRAQPQHF.

This clone was seen just once. The chain combines TRBV6-5 with TRBJ2-7; TRBD1 matches at 9 bases. Unmatched junction bases numbered 10, after V lost 7 bases and J lost 6 bases. The CDR3 loop spans 14 amino acids. From germline, CDR1 is MNHEY and CDR2 SVGAGI. The DNA for the CDR3 is TGTGCCAGCAAACCACGAGGGACAGGGACCGAGCAGTACTTC. It codes for CASKPRGTGTEQYF.

This clone was detected only once. V is TRBV2 and J is TRBJ1-1; D is unclear. The CDR3 totals 14 residues. Germline CDR1 is SNHLY and CDR2 is FYNNEI. With 7 bases removed from V and 0 bases from J, the gap between germline ends came to 12 bases. In nucleotides, the CDR3 is TGTGCCAGCATTCCAAGAGGGTTGAACACTGAAGCTTTCTTT. As protein: CASIPRGLNTEAFF. Supplemented by reference TRBV2 and TRBJ1-1, the full variable domain reads EPEVTQTPSHQVTQMGQEVILRCVPISNHLYFYWYRQILGQKVEFLVSFYNNEISEKSEIFDDQFSVERPDGSNFTLKIRSTKLEDSAMYFCASIPRGLNTEAFFGQGTRLTVV.